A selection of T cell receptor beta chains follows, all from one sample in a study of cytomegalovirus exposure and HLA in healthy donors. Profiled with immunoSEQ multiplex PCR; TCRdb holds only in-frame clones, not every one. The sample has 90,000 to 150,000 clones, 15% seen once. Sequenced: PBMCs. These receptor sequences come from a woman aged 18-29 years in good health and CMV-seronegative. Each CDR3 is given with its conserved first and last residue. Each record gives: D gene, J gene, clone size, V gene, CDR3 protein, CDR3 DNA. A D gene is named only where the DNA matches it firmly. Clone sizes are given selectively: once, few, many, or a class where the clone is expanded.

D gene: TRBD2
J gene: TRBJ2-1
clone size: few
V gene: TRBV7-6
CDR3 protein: CASSPRMGTRGYNEQFF
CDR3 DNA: TGTGCCAGCAGCCCCCGGATGGGGACTAGGGGGTACAATGAGCAGTTCTTC

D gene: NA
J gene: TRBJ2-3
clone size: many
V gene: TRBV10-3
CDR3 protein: CAIRGSFSTDTQYF
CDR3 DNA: TGTGCCATCAGGGGCTCCTTTAGCACAGATACGCAGTATTTT

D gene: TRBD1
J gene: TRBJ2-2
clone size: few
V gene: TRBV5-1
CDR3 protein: CASSSTGATGELFF
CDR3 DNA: TGCGCCAGCAGCTCGACAGGGGCTACAGGGGAGCTGTTTTTT

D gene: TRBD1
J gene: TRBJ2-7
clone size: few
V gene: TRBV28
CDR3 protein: CASSSGQGYNEQYF
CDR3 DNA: TGTGCCAGCAGTTCAGGACAGGGGTACAACGAGCAGTACTTC

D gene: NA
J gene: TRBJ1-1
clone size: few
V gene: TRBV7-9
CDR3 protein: CASSFDRVNTEAFF
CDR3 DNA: TGTGCCAGCAGCTTCGACAGAGTCAACACTGAAGCTTTCTTT

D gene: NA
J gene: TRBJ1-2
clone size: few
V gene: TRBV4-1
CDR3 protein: CASSQALTGSYGYTF
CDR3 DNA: TGCGCCAGCAGCCAAGCCCTAACAGGGAGCTATGGCTACACCTTC

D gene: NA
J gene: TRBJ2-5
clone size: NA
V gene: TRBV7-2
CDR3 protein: CASSNHRVETQYF
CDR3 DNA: TGTGCCAGCAGCAACCACAGGGTAGAGACCCAGTACTTC

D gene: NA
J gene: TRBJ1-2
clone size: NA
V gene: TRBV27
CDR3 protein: CASSFSSNYGYTF
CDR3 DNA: TGTGCCAGCAGTTTCTCGTCCAACTATGGCTACACCTTC

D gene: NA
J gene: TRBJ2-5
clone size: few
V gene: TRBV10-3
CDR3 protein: CAISESGGETQYF
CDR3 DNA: TGTGCCATCAGTGAGTCGGGAGGAGAGACCCAGTACTTC

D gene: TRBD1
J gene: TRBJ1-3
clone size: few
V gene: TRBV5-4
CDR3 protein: CASSRTGRLENTIYF
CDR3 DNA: TGTGCCAGCAGCCGGACAGGTCGTTTGGAAAACACCATATATTTT

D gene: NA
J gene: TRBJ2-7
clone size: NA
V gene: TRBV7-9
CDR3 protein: CASSLRGPYEQYF
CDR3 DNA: TGTGCCAGCAGCTTGCGGGGTCCCTACGAGCAGTACTTC

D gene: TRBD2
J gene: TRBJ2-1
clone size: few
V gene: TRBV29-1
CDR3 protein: CSVLQTSAYNEQFF
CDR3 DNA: TGCAGCGTTCTTCAGACTAGCGCCTACAATGAGCAGTTCTTC

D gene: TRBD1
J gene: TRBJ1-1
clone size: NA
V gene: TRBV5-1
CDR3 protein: CASSTGRMSGGVEAFF
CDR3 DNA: TGCGCCAGCAGCACGGGGAGGATGTCAGGGGGCGTGGAAGCTTTCTTT

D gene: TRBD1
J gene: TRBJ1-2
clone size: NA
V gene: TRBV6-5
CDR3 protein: CASSYSQGGTYGYTF
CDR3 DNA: TGTGCCAGCAGTTACTCTCAGGGGGGTACCTATGGCTACACCTTC

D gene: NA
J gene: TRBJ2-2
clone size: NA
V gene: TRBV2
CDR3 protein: CASRDDYSSNTGELFF
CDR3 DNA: TGTGCCAGCAGGGATGACTATAGCAGTAACACCGGGGAGCTGTTTTTT

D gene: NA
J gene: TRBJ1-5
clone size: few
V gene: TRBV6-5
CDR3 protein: CASSPTGSDPQHF
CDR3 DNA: TGTGCCAGCAGCCCCACCGGTTCCGATCCCCAGCATTTT

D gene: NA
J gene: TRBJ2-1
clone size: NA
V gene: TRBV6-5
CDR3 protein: CATSWKGRYEQFF
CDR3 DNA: TGTGCCACCTCGTGGAAGGGGCGTTATGAGCAGTTCTTC

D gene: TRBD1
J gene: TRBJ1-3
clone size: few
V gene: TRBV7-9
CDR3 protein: CASSLRDRENTIYF
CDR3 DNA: TGTGCCAGCAGCTTACGGGACAGGGAAAACACCATATATTTT

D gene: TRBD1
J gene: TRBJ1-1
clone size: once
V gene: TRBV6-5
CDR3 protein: CARRRDRDTKAFF
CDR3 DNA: TGTGCCAGAAGACGGGACAGGGACACCAAAGCTTTCTTT

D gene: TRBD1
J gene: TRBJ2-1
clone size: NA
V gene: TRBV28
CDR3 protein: CASSQPDREWDEQFF
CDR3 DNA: TGTGCCAGCAGTCAGCCGGACAGGGAGTGGGATGAGCAGTTCTTC

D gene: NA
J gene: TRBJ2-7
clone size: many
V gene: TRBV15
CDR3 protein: CATSGQSYEQYF
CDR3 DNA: TGTGCCACAAGCGGGCAGAGTTACGAGCAGTACTTC

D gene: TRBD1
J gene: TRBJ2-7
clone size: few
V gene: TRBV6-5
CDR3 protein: CASSRTGGGEQYF
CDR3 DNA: TGTGCCAGCAGCAGGACAGGGGGTGGCGAGCAGTACTTC

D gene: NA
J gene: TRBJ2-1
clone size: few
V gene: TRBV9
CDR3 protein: CASSGRVDYNEQFF
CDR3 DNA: TGTGCCAGCAGCGGGAGGGTTGACTACAATGAGCAGTTCTTC

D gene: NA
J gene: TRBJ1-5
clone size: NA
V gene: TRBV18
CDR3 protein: CASSRAVAEPQHF
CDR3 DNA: TGTGCCAGCTCACGTGCGGTAGCGGAGCCCCAGCATTTT

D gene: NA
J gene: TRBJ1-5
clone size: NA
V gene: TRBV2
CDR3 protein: CASILTGTGQPQHF
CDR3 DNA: TGTGCCAGCATCTTGACGGGTACGGGACAGCCCCAGCATTTT

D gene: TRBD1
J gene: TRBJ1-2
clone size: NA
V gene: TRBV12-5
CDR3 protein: CASGFGQGTNYGYTF
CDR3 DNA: TGTGCTAGTGGTTTCGGACAGGGTACTAACTATGGCTACACCTTC

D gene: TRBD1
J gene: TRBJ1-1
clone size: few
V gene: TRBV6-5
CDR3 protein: CASTLTGDTEAFF
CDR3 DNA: TGTGCCAGCACCCTGACAGGGGACACTGAAGCTTTCTTT

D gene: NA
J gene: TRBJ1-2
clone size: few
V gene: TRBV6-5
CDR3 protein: CASSYGEGLGYTF
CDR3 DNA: TGTGCCAGCAGTTACGGGGAGGGTCTTGGCTACACCTTC

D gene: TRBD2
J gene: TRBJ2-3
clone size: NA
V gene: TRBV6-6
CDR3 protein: CASSYIARRGGDTQYF
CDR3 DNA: TGTGCCAGCAGTTACATTGCGCGGCGGGGGGGTGATACGCAGTATTTT

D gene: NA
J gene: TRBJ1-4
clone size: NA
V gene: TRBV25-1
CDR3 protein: CASSEWSGRETEKLFF
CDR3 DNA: TGTGCCAGCAGTGAATGGAGTGGGAGGGAGACTGAAAAACTGTTTTTT

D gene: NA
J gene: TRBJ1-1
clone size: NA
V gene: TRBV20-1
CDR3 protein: CSASRGLEAFF
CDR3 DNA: TGCAGTGCTAGTAGGGGGTTGGAAGCTTTCTTT

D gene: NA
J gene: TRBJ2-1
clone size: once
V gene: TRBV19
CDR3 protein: CASSATGTSYNEQFF
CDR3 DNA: TGTGCCAGTAGCGCAACAGGGACCTCCTACAATGAGCAGTTCTTC

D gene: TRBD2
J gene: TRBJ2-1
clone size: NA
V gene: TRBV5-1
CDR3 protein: CASSSGLAGVNEQFF
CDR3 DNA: TGCGCCAGCAGCTCAGGACTAGCGGGAGTGAATGAGCAGTTCTTC

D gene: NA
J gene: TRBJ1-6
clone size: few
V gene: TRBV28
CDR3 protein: CASSELGGSSNKALHF
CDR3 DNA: TGTGCCAGCAGTGAATTGGGGGGGTCTAGCAATAAGGCCCTCCACTTT

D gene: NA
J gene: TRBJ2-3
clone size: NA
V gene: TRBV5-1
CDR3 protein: CASSPRFGERTDTQYF
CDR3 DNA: TGCGCCAGCAGCCCCCGTTTCGGGGAGCGTACAGATACGCAGTATTTT

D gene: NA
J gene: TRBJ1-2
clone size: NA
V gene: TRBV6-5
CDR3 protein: CASTIGIGVGYTF
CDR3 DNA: TGTGCCAGCACCATAGGTATAGGGGTCGGCTACACCTTC

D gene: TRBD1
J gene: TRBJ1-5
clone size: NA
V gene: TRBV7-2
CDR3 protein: CASSLTGGMQPQHF
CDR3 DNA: TGTGCCAGCAGCTTAACAGGGGGCATGCAGCCCCAGCATTTT

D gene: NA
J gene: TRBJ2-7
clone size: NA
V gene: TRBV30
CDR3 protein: CAWSPDERGYEQYF
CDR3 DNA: TGTGCCTGGAGTCCCGACGAAAGGGGCTACGAGCAGTACTTC

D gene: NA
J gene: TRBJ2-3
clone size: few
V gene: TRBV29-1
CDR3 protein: CSVVEGVDTQYF
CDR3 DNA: TGCAGCGTTGTCGAGGGGGTAGATACGCAGTATTTT

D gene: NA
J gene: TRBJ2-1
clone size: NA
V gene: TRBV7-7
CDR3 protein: CASSVDGGGYNEQFF
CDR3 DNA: TGTGCTAGCAGCGTAGACGGCGGTGGATACAATGAGCAGTTCTTC

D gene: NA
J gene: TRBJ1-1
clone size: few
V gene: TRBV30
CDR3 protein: CAWSVPGKNTEAFF
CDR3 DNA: TGTGCCTGGAGTGTACCGGGGAAAAACACTGAAGCTTTCTTT

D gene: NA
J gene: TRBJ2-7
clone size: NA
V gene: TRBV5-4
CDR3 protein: CASSPRLGEEQYF
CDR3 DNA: TGTGCCAGCAGCCCCCGTCTAGGAGAGGAGCAGTACTTC

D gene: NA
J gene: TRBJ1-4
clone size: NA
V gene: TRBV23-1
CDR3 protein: CASEQGCNEKLFF
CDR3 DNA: TGCGCCAGCGAACAGGGTTGTAATGAAAAACTGTTTTTT

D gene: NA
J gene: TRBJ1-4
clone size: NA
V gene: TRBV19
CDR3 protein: CASSMGAHEKLFF
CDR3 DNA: TGTGCCAGTAGTATGGGGGCGCACGAAAAACTGTTTTTT

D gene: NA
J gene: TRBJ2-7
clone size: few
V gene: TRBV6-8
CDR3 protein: CASSLLGSSYEQYF
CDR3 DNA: TGTGCCAGCAGTCTTCTGGGGAGCTCCTACGAGCAGTACTTC

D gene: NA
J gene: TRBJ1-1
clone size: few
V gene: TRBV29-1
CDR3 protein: CSVEEAGEAFF
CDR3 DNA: TGCAGCGTTGAGGAGGCGGGTGAAGCTTTCTTT

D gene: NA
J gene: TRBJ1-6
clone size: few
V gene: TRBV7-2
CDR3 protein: CASGQQGNSPLHF
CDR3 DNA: TGTGCCAGCGGTCAACAGGGAAATTCACCCCTCCACTTT

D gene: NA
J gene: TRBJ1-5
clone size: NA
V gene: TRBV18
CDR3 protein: CASSPRDKIGNQPQHF
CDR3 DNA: TGTGCCAGCTCACCAAGGGACAAAATAGGCAATCAGCCCCAGCATTTT

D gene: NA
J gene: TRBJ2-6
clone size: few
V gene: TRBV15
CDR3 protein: CATSKDRHSGANVLTF
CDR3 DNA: TGTGCCACCAGTAAGGACAGACACTCTGGGGCCAACGTCCTGACTTTC

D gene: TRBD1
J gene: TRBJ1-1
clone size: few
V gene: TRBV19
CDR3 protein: CASSPGQLTF
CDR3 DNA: TGTGCCAGTAGTCCGGGACAGCTAACCTTT

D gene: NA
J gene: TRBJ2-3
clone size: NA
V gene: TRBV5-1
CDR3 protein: CASSSAGHRADTQYF
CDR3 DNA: TGCGCCAGCAGCTCGGCGGGCCACAGGGCAGATACGCAGTATTTT

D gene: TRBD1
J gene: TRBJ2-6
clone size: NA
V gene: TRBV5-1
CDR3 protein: CASRSTGSGANVLTF
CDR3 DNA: TGCGCCAGCAGGTCGACAGGGTCTGGGGCCAACGTCCTGACTTTC

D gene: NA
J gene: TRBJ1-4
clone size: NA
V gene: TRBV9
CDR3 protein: CASSVGGGHREKLFF
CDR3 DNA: TGTGCCAGCAGCGTAGGAGGGGGACATAGGGAAAAACTGTTTTTT

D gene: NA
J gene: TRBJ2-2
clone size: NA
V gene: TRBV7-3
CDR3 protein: CASSFKGELDTGELFF
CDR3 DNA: TGTGCCAGCAGCTTTAAGGGGGAACTAGACACCGGGGAGCTGTTTTTT

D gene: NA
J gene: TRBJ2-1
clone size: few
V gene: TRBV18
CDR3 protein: CASSRPNNEQFF
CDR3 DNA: TGTGCCAGCTCACGTCCCAACAATGAGCAGTTCTTC

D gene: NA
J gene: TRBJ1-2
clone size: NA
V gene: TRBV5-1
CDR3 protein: CASSPRTEAYGYTF
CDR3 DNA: TGCGCCAGCAGCCCCAGGACAGAGGCCTATGGCTACACCTTC